The clone carrying this T cell receptor beta chain was picked up many times. Its antigen remains unknown. The presence of a unique molecular identifier marked each TCR cDNA molecule. TCRdb processed the 5' RACE reads anew with MiXCR; each CDR3 protein has one entry. The sample gives about 75,000 distinct CDR3 sequences, about an eighth of which show up once; approximately 7% is in the top ten. Germline CDR1 reads KGHDR; CDR2 reads SFDVKD. The CDR3 loop spans 17 amino acids. Trimming took off 3 bases at V and 3 bases at J, with 17 bases between the two ends. The data were taken from a study of spatial heterogeneity in lung cancer. Study in general: Raw reads contained each unique TCR and UMI combination more than ten times on average. The study's findings and limits: Circulating ubiquitous expanded tumor TCRs were observed more frequently at resection than at follow-up.

Time point indicated: sample taken at primary tumor resection. Whole RNA from tumor, nontumor lung or frozen PBMC was sequenced unsorted. Untreated early-stage non-small cell lung cancer patients, over 55 in total, were the donors. The V gene is TRBV24-1, the J gene TRBJ1-3, with D possibly matching TRBD1 (5 bases). Sample: PBMCs, taken at surgery. This clonotype originated in a male donor with early-stage non-small cell lung cancer. CDR3: CATSDTGTDIFGNTIYF. The CDR3 region has the DNA TGTGCCACCAGTGATACCGGGACCGATATATTTGGAAACACCATATATTTT.